These 11 T cell receptor beta chains came from one sample sequenced in a study of T cell responses to AZD1222 COVID-19 vaccine. Clones were sequenced by immunoSEQ multiplex PCR, and TCRdb holds only the in-frame ones, with some missing. The sample lists some 180,000 clones, approximately 95% occurring once. This specimen consisted of peripheral blood, obtained 28 days after the second dose of the MenACWY control vaccine. These receptors were taken from an adult who received the MenACWY meningococcal vaccine as a control.

This rearrangement joins TRBV11-3 to TRBJ2-5; perhaps D is TRBD1 or TRBD2 (5 bases each). V lost 1 base and J lost 3, with 18 bases in between. There are 17 residues in the CDR3. CDR1 is SGHNT, CDR2 YENEEA, per germline. DNA of the CDR3: TGTGCCAGCAGCTTAGCCCAAGGGACGGGTACCAAAGAGACCCAGTACTTC. It encodes CASSLAQGTGTKETQYF.

This rearrangement joins TRBV5-1 to TRBJ1-2; 8 nucleotides align to TRBD1. Losses at the gene ends were 4 bases for V and 1 base for J; bases not matched to a gene: 3. This CDR3 is built from 14 residues. Germline CDR1 SGHRS, CDR2 YFSETQ. DNA of the CDR3: TGCGCCAGCAGCCTGACAGGGGATAACTATGGCTACACCTTC. Amino acids: CASSLTGDNYGYTF.

The chain links TRBV7-9 to TRBJ1-4; TRBD1 might be the D (5 bases). This CDR3 spans 15 amino acids. CDR1 SEHNR and CDR2 FQNEAQ come from the germline V gene (reference sequence). Trimming cost V 2 bases and J 7 bases, with 14 bases left between them. CDR3 DNA: TGTGCCAGCAGCTTACCGGGGGGACGGAGTGAAAAACTGTTTTTT. Protein sequence: CASSLPGGRSEKLFF.

This chain links TRBV3-1 (or the pseudogene TRBV3-2) with TRBJ1-2; 9 bases fit TRBD1. Unmatched junction bases numbered 15, after V lost 5 bases and J lost 8 bases. CDR1 LGHDT and CDR2 YNNKEL come from the germline V gene (reference sequence). This CDR3 has 16 amino acids. The CDR3: CASSALSPRTGAGYTF. CDR3 nucleotides: TGTGCCAGCAGCGCTCTGTCCCCTAGGACAGGGGCGGGCTACACCTTC.

This rearrangement joins TRBV6-6 to TRBJ2-2, with 11 bases matching TRBD1. Germline lookup yields CDR1 MNHNY and CDR2 SVGAGI (reference sequence). This CDR3 has 15 amino acids. The V segment lost 6 bases and the J segment 5 bases; nucleotides outside the gene matches: 5. The CDR3 reads CASRTGTGGTGELFF. CDR3 in DNA: TGTGCCAGCAGGACCGGGACAGGGGGAACCGGGGAGCTGTTTTTT.

The chain employs TRBV5-8 and TRBJ2-7; unclear D gene. The germline CDR1 and CDR2 sequences are SGHTS and YDEGEE. The CDR3 runs to 13 residues. V lost 2 bases and J lost 5, with 11 bases in between. The CDR3 bases are TGTGCCAGCAGCTTACCCCCCAAGGACGAGCAGTACTTC. Translation: CASSLPPKDEQYF.

This clone was seen only once. The chain uses TRBV20-1 and TRBJ2-7; possibly TRBD1 for D (6 bases). CDR1 and CDR2 from the germline V gene are DFQATT and SNEGSKA (reference sequence). V was shortened by 3 bases and J by 5 bases, with 26 bases between the two germline ends. This CDR3 is 17 amino acids long. The CDR3 loop reads CSASSFLGQRKGHEQYF. The DNA for the CDR3 is TGCAGTGCTAGTAGCTTTTTAGGACAGCGAAAGGGGCACGAGCAGTACTTC.

The V gene is TRBV19, the J gene TRBJ1-2; TRBD1 might be the D (5 bases). V lost 4 bases and J lost 3, with 9 bases in between. The CDR3 contains 13 residues. Germline V CDR1 and CDR2: LNHDA, SQIVND (reference sequence). The CDR3 loop reads CASSSWGDYGYTF. DNA of the CDR3: TGTGCCAGTAGTAGTTGGGGGGACTATGGCTACACCTTC.

This sequence joins TRBV2 and TRBJ1-4; possible D gene TRBD1, 6 bases. CDR3 size: 15 residues. Germline V lookup: CDR1 SNHLY, CDR2 FYNNEI. The germline V and J ends were trimmed by 6 bases and 3 bases, with 14 bases remaining between them. The CDR3 sequence is CASREQGIANEKLFF. As DNA, the CDR3 is TGTGCCAGCAGGGAACAGGGCATAGCTAATGAAAAACTGTTTTTT.

The CDR3: CASSSGELANTGELFF. DNA for the CDR3: TGCGCCAGCAGCTCCGGGGAACTCGCGAACACCGGGGAGCTGTTTTTT. The chain joins TRBV5-1 to TRBJ2-2; possibly TRBD2 for D (5 bases). The CDR3 totals 16 residues. CDR1 SGHRS and CDR2 YFSETQ come from the germline V gene. V shed 3 bases and J shed 0 bases, with 12 bases lying between them.

In its sample, this clone was seen once. The chain couples TRBV5-4 to TRBJ2-2, with D unresolved. Germline CDR1 and CDR2: SGHNT and YYREEE (reference sequence). The CDR3 contains 14 residues. Trimming took off 5 bases at V and 4 bases at J, with 12 bases between the two ends. The chain's CDR3 is CASRPSGGTGELFF. Written as DNA, the CDR3 is TGTGCCAGCAGGCCTTCCGGCGGCACCGGGGAGCTGTTTTTT.